These 25 T cell receptor beta chains originate from one sample sequenced in a study of blood T cell repertoires in COVID-19. Generated by immunoSEQ multiplex PCR, the TCRdb table keeps only in-frame clones and is missing some. This sample has 150,000 or so clones, with less than 85% found just once. Sample: peripheral blood. These receptors were collected from a woman aged 40 to 55 with COVID-19, enrolled during active disease.

V gene TRBV5-5 combines with J gene TRBJ2-3; maybe TRBD2 (5 bases). V lost 4 bases and J lost 0, with 15 bases in between. Looked up from germline, CDR1 is SGHKS and CDR2 is YYEKEE (reference sequence). This CDR3 contains 16 residues. The CDR3 DNA reads as TGTGCCAGCAGCGCGGACTGGCATGCTAGCACAGATACGCAGTATTTT. Its translation is CASSADWHASTDTQYF.

For the CDR3, the DNA is TGTGCCAGCATGTTCCGGGACAGGGTTCTAGAGCAGTACTTC. Encoded protein: CASMFRDRVLEQYF. The chain is built from TRBV2 and TRBJ2-7, with 9 bases lining up with TRBD1. The trim removed 7 bases at V and 7 bases at J, leaving 11 bases unmatched. The length of the CDR3 is 14 residues. Looked up from germline, CDR1 is SNHLY and CDR2 is FYNNEI.

The chain uses TRBV6-5 and TRBJ2-3; TRBD2 matches at 10 bases. Germline values: CDR1 MNHEY, CDR2 SVGAGI. V shed 5 bases and J 3 bases; nucleotides not matched to a gene: 5. The CDR3 loop spans 15 amino acids. In DNA, the CDR3 is TGTGCCAGCAGTCTGACTAGCGGGTGGACAGATACGCAGTATTTT. Translated, it gives CASSLTSGWTDTQYF.

The V and J genes are TRBV3-1 (or the pseudogene TRBV3-2) and TRBJ2-1; 8 nucleotides match TRBD1. The CDR3 runs 13 residues. V shed 4 bases and J 10 bases; nucleotides not matched to a gene: 6. Germline V gene sequence: CDR1 LGHDT, CDR2 YNNKEL (reference sequence). CDR3 in DNA: TGTGCCAGCAGCCGCACCAGGGGGCGCGAGCAGTTCTTC. Translated, it gives CASSRTRGREQFF.

The chain uses TRBV6-1 and TRBJ2-7, with a possible D match to TRBD2 (5 bases). The CDR3 runs to 14 residues. Trimming took off 2 bases at V and 0 bases at J, with 8 bases between the two ends. Germline CDR1 MNHNS, CDR2 SASEGT. CDR3 amino acids: CASSELRASYEQYF. In DNA, the CDR3 is TGTGCCAGCAGTGAACTGCGGGCCTCCTACGAGCAGTACTTC.

The chain joins TRBV6-6 to TRBJ1-4; 12 bases agree with TRBD1. The V segment lost 5 bases and the J segment 8 bases; nucleotides outside the gene matches: 6. The CDR3 spans 15 residues. The V gene's germline CDR1 is MNHNY and CDR2 SVGAGI (reference sequence). The CDR3 DNA reads TGTGCCAGCAGTCGATCGGGACAGGGGGCGGAAAAACTGTTTTTT. This translates into CASSRSGQGAEKLFF.

The chain combines TRBV30 with TRBJ1-2, with unresolved D. Trimming took off 3 bases at V and 3 bases at J, with 8 bases between the two ends. The CDR3 runs to 12 residues. Germline CDR1 reads GTSNPN; CDR2 reads SVGIG (reference sequence). Here the CDR3 DNA reads TGTGCCTGGAGCGAGATGCACTATGGCTACACCTTC. Protein sequence: CAWSEMHYGYTF.

J is TRBJ2-7 and V is TRBV5-1; a weak D match, TRBD2 (6 bases). Germline CDR1 and CDR2: SGHRS and YFSETQ. Trimming took 2 bases from V and 2 from J, leaving 8 bases between them. The CDR3 length is 13 residues. The CDR3, as DNA: TGCGCCAGCAGCTTTTCGGGAGCCTACGAGCAGTACTTC. Residues: CASSFSGAYEQYF.

The chain links TRBV27 to TRBJ2-7, with 9 bases identical to TRBD1. The CDR3 is made up of 12 amino acids. V lost 7 bases to trimming and J lost 5 bases; unmatched junction nucleotides: 3. Germline V gives CDR1 MNHEY, CDR2 SMNVEV (reference sequence). CDR3 sequence (DNA): TGTGCCAGCAAGGGACAGGGCCACGAGCAGTACGTC. Translated, it gives CASKGQGHEQYV.

The count of this clone is one. The chain joins TRBV18 to TRBJ1-1; D possibly corresponds to TRBD1 (5 bases). Per the germline V gene, CDR1 is KGHSH and CDR2 is LQKENI. V shed 4 bases and J shed 2 bases, with 8 bases lying between them. CDR3 length: 13 amino acids. Written as DNA, the CDR3 is TGTGCCAGCTCACAGACAGCCAACACTGAAGCTTTCTTT. Protein product: CASSQTANTEAFF.

The chain has TRBV7-3 and TRBJ2-7, with D possibly matching TRBD2 (5 bases). Germline-derived CDR1 and CDR2 are SGHTA and FQGTGA. Trimming took off 4 bases at V and 3 bases at J, with 10 bases between the two ends. The CDR3 is 13 amino acids. The CDR3 is CASSYQAGYEQYF. In DNA form, the CDR3 reads TGTGCCAGCAGCTACCAGGCGGGCTACGAGCAGTACTTC.

This clone was seen only once. CDR3 DNA sequence: TGTGCCATCAGGGAAGCGGGAGGGTTAGACGATACGCAGTATTTT. Translated: CAIREAGGLDDTQYF. The gene calls are TRBV10-3 and TRBJ2-3; TRBD2 matches at 10 bases. CDR1 and CDR2 (germline): ENHRY, SYGVKD. Trimming at V came to 6 bases and at J to 6 bases, leaving 9 bases not matched to a gene. The CDR3 runs to 15 residues.

The genes are TRBV5-1 and TRBJ2-1; no reliable D call. The length of the CDR3 is 15 residues. CDR1 SGHRS and CDR2 YFSETQ come from the germline V gene. The V and J ends lost 4 bases and 1 base respectively, with 12 bases between them. This CDR3 is CASSAGGESYNEQFF. The CDR3 nucleotides are TGCGCCAGCAGCGCCGGTGGAGAGTCCTACAATGAGCAGTTCTTC.

The CDR3 loop reads CASSAAAGSYNEQFF. CDR3 sequence (DNA): TGTGCCAGCAGTGCAGCCGCGGGCTCCTACAATGAGCAGTTCTTC. The chain has TRBV6-1 and TRBJ2-1; tentative D call: TRBD2 (5 bases). The V and J ends lost 4 bases and 0 bases respectively, with 10 bases between them. The CDR3 runs to 15 residues. Germline CDR1 reads MNHNS; CDR2 reads SASEGT.

The chain joins TRBV28 to TRBJ1-5, with D possibly TRBD1 on 5 matching bases. V shed 1 base and J shed 2 bases, with 15 bases lying between them. The CDR3 covers 17 residues. Germline loops: CDR1 MDHEN, CDR2 SYDVKM. CDR3 in amino acids: CASSLSYRNPGNQPQHF. The CDR3 DNA reads TGTGCCAGCAGTTTATCCTACAGGAACCCCGGCAATCAGCCCCAGCATTTT.

The chain couples TRBV29-1 to TRBJ1-1; no clear D. The ends were cut back, 4 bases at V and 3 bases at J, with 12 bases in the middle. The CDR3 is 13 amino acids. The germline V gene encodes CDR1 SQVTM and CDR2 ANQGSEA. DNA for the CDR3: TGCAGCGTTGGGGAGAGGGTTCACACTGAAGCTTTCTTT. As protein: CSVGERVHTEAFF. The full variable domain, its missing parts supplied by reference TRBV29-1 and TRBJ1-1, is SAVISQKPSRDICQRGTSLTIQCQVDSQVTMMFWYRQQPGQSLTLIATANQGSEATYESGFVIDKFPISRPNLTFSTLTVSNMSPEDSSIYLCSVGERVHTEAFFGQGTRLTVV.

This chain connects TRBV5-1 to TRBJ1-2, with 7 positions matching TRBD1. Trimming cost V 4 bases and J 6 bases; bases outside gene matches: 12. The CDR3 length is 15 residues. Looked up from germline, CDR1 is SGHRS and CDR2 is YFSETQ. CDR3 coding DNA: TGCGCCAGCAGCCCGGGGGACAGCAAGGGGCATGGCTACACCTTC. This encodes CASSPGDSKGHGYTF.

This clone was observed a few times. V gene TRBV12-3 or TRBV12-4 combines with J gene TRBJ1-1; 7 bases fit TRBD1. The ends lost 8 bases at V and 8 bases at J; junction bases unmatched: 8. This CDR3 is 12 amino acids long. CDR3 nucleotides: TGTGCCAGCCAATACCCGGGACAGGAAGCTTTCTTT. Translated: CASQYPGQEAFF.

The V and J genes are TRBV28 and TRBJ1-1, with 7 bases fitting TRBD1. CDR3 size: 13 residues. The junction had 7 bases not matched to a gene; V was cut back by 5 bases and J by 7 bases. Germline V gives CDR1 MDHEN, CDR2 SYDVKM. Here the CDR3 reads CASSTTGVIEAFF. CDR3 nucleotide sequence: TGTGCCAGCAGTACAACAGGGGTGATTGAAGCTTTCTTT.

The rearrangement uses TRBV5-8 and TRBJ1-1; D is uncertain. The CDR3 spans 12 residues. Germline V gene sequence: CDR1 SGHTS, CDR2 YDEGEE. With 0 bases removed from V and 6 bases from J, the gap between germline ends came to 6 bases. CDR3 sequence reads: CASSLGQAEAFF. CDR3 sequence (DNA): TGTGCCAGCAGCTTGGGGCAGGCTGAAGCTTTCTTT.

This sequence joins TRBV3-1 (or the pseudogene TRBV3-2) and TRBJ2-7; D is perhaps TRBD1 (5 bases). Germline CDR1 LGHDT, CDR2 YNNKEL (reference sequence). The CDR3 is 13 residues long. Trimming left V 1 base short and J 7 bases short, with 11 bases between. As DNA, the CDR3 is TGTGCCAGCAGCCAAGTAAGGGGAATGGAGCAGTACTTC. Translated, it gives CASSQVRGMEQYF.

V and J are TRBV9 and TRBJ2-3; 7 positions match TRBD2. CDR1 and CDR2 (germline): SGDLS, YYNGEE. The V segment lost 3 bases and the J segment 3 bases; nucleotides outside the gene matches: 7. This CDR3 comprises 15 residues. The CDR3 sequence is CASSATSQGTDTQYF. The CDR3 DNA is TGTGCCAGCAGCGCGACTAGCCAAGGGACAGATACGCAGTATTTT.

This chain uses TRBV7-6 with TRBJ2-5, with no clear D. The CDR3 extends over 13 amino acids. Germline V CDR1 and CDR2: SGHVS, FNYEAQ. Deletions cut 2 bases from V and 2 bases from J, with 6 bases between. The CDR3: CASSLFVQETQYF. The CDR3 DNA follows: TGTGCCAGCAGCTTATTTGTACAAGAGACCCAGTACTTC.

The J gene is TRBJ1-6, the V gene TRBV25-1, with D perhaps TRBD1 (5 bases). V was shortened by 6 bases and J by 6 bases, with 12 bases between the two germline ends. The CDR3 is 14 amino acids. Germline values: CDR1 MGHDK, CDR2 SYGVNS. The CDR3 nucleotides read TGTGCCAGCAGGGTCCAGGGTGCTAATTCACCCCTCCACTTT. Translated, it gives CASRVQGANSPLHF.

The chain uses TRBV9 and TRBJ2-2; 10 positions match TRBD2. Germline CDR1 reads SGDLS; CDR2 reads YYNGEE. V shed 0 bases and J 5 bases; nucleotides not matched to a gene: 4. The CDR3 runs 16 residues. The DNA for the CDR3 is TGTGCCAGCAGCGTAGGACTAGCGGGCAGGACCGGGGAGCTGTTTTTT. This sequence encodes CASSVGLAGRTGELFF.